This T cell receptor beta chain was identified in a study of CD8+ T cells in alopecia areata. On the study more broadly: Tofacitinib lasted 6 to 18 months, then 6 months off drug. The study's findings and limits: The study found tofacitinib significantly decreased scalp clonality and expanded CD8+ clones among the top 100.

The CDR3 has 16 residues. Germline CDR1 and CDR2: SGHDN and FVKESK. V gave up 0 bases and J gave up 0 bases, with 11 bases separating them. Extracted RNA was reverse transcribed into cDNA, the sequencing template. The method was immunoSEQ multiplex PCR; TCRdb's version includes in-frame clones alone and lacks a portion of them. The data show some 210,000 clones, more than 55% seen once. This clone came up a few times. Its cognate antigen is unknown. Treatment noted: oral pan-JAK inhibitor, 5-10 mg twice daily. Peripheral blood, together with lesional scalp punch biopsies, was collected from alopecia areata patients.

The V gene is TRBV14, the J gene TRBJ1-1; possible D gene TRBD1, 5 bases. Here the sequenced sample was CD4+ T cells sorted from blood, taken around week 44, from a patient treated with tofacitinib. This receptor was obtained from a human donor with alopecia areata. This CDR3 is CASSQDAGRMNTEAFF. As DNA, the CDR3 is TGTGCCAGCAGCCAAGATGCGGGACGGATGAACACTGAAGCTTTCTTT.